This TCR beta chain was identified during a study of T cell changes during pregnancy in multiple sclerosis. This clone has a single count. Trimming removed 7 bases at V and 11 bases at J, with 21 bases between. Germline CDR1 reads MNHNS; CDR2 reads SASEGT. CDR3 size: 14 residues. Clones were sequenced by immunoSEQ multiplex PCR, and TCRdb holds only the in-frame ones, with some missing. The sample has about 46,000 clones, roughly 92% seen once. This TCR derives from a female donor with multiple sclerosis, enrolled in a pregnancy study. Source: CD4+ T cells from peripheral blood mononuclear cells, taken after pregnancy. The V and J genes are TRBV6-1 and TRBJ1-5; perhaps TRBD1 as D (5 bases). The CDR3 loop reads CASMAGLSLGTQHF. The CDR3, as DNA: TGTGCCAGCATGGCGGGGCTGAGCCTTGGGACCCAGCATTTT.